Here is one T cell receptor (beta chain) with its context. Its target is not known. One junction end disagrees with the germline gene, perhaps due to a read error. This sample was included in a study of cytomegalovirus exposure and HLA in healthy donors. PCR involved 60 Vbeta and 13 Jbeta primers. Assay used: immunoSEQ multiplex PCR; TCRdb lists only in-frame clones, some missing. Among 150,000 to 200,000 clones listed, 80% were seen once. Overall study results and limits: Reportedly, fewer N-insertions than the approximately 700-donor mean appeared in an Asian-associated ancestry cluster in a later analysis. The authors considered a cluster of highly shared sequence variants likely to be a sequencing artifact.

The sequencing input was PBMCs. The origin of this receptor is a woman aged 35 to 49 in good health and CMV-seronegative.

CDR3 protein: CSSSLARDRVNF. The CDR3 nucleotides are TGTTCCAGCAGCTTAGCACGCGACAGGGTGAACTTC. The gene calls are TRBV7-9 and TRBJ2-7; 7 bases fit TRBD1. The CDR3 spans 12 residues. CDR1 and CDR2 (germline): SEHNR, FQNEAQ (reference sequence).